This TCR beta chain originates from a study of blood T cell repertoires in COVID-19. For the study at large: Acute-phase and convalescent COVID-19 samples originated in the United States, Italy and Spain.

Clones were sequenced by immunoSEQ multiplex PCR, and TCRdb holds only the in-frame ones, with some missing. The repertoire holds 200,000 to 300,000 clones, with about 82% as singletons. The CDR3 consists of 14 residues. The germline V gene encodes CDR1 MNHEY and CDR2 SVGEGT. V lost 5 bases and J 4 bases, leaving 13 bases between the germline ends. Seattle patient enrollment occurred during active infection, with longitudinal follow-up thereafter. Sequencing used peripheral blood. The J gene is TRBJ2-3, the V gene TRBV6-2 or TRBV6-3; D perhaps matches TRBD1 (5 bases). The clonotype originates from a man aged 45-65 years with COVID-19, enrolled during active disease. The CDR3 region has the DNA TGTGCCAGCAGTCCAGGGCCGGTCCCAGATACGCAGTATTTT. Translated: CASSPGPVPDTQYF.